Here is one T cell receptor (beta chain) with its context. This clonotype has only a few counts. Its target antigen remains unknown. Base quality data are lacking; no much larger clone is found one base away. Library construction relied on 5' RACE. The instrument given in TCRdb is Illumina HiSeq 2500. A second PCR of about 7 to 12 cycles was run with a J-beta primer mix and a sample-barcoded 5' primer. A unique molecular identifier was introduced onto each TCR beta cDNA molecule by a template-switch 5' adaptor carrying 12 random nucleotides. Each sample yielded at least 2.5 million CDR3-containing paired-end reads. The Mint cDNA synthesis kit, primed by a TRBC-specific oligonucleotide, was used to synthesize first-strand cDNA from all RNA. All cDNA was treated with uracil-DNA glycosylase and then went through a first 18-cycle PCR with the universal primers M1SS and BC2_uni_R. The authors' analysis ran thus. For normalization, 1 million high-quality reads were randomly selected from each sample, with every read carrying a distinct molecular identifier. Instead of being binned into consensus sequences, reads that shared molecular identifiers were thrown out. CDR3 identification, clonotype clustering and error correction used MiTCR with a Q25 quality threshold and the strictest error-elimination algorithm. Lower-bound total TCR beta diversity was estimated with a nonparametric unseen species model using Euler transformation. Through fastp at Q25 and MiXCR, TCRdb rebuilt clones from the public reads, retaining in-frame beta chains. A single entry per CDR3 protein holds the most common genes and DNA from its merged rows. The V and J calls and clone size come from TCRdb's table, not from the authors' own analysis. The sample includes around 990,000 distinct CDR3 sequences, with more than 30% observed a single time. The top ten clones comprise around 12% of the sample.

This sample stems from a study of blood T cells in healthy people across ages (dated by TCRdb to the mid-2010s). Study-wide context: In model experiments, roughly one uniquely barcoded TCR beta cDNA molecule per two T cells was captured by template switching. For two donors (one aged 18 to 29 and one aged 80 or older), the study analyzed two additional independent replicas of 1 million unique cDNA reads from the same blood draw. Donors of different ages were randomly distributed across sequencing lanes to avoid experimental bias. Four age groups were formed from the donors: young (average about 16 years), middle-aged (just under 40), aged (about 62) and long-lived (about 80). Using deep sequencing normalized with unique cDNA molecular identifiers, the study measured how TCR beta repertoire diversity changes with age. Overall study results and their limits: Estimates of total diversity based on one million sequenced T cells were considered lower bounds and underestimates. Because donor CMV infection status was unknown, age-related changes in expanded clonotypes were potentially confounded. As age increased, observed TCR beta diversity per million T cells dropped in a roughly linear way, and a significant reduction was already evident by age around 41. There was a strong correlation between observed TCR beta diversity and the percentage of naive T cells measured by flow cytometry. Compared with the aged group, the long-lived group had more naive CD4+ T cells, fewer expanded clones and increased TCR diversity, suggesting age selection. Bulk unsorted PBMC profiling prevented conclusive comparison of naive and antigen-experienced compartments.

Based on the germline V gene, the CDR1 and CDR2 sequences are SGHRS and YFSETQ. At the junction V is shortened by 0 bases and J by 9 bases; bases outside the gene matches: 8. The CDR3 goes from the cysteine to the phenylalanine over 16 residues. The kept DNA is CDR3 alone, 48 bases in frame from the first base. The roughly 39 donors, aged 6 to 90 years, were systemically healthy Caucasian individuals from Russia. Each donor gave 8 to 10 milliliters of peripheral blood, drawn into EDTA-treated Vacutainer tubes. PBMCs were isolated by Ficoll-Paque density-gradient centrifugation, with at least 7 million obtained per sample. Trizol reagent was used to extract total RNA from PBMCs, with at least 5 micrograms per sample. The percentages of naive CD45RAhigh/CD27high T cells were determined by flow cytometry on a PBMC aliquot from every donor.

This TCR came from a young man in good health. Sequencing was carried out using blood. This receptor chain uses TRBV5-1 and TRBJ2-1, with 11 junctional bases fitting TRBD1. The DNA reads as follows: TGCGCCAGCAGCTTGGTGGGACAGGGGGAATTGGGTGAGCAGTTCTTC. Its product reads: CASSLVGQGELGEQFF.